Following are 23 T cell receptor beta chains from one sample sequenced in a study of blood T cell repertoires in COVID-19 (TCRdb year 2020). Libraries were prepared through the immunoSEQ multiplex PCR assay. TCRdb mirrors the immuneACCESS table, restricted to in-frame sequences. Some clones are absent from its copies; in checked studies, under half trace to an unresolved V gene, and the reason for the others is unknown. The table for this sample lists about 250,000 clones; just over 85% of them were counted only once. About 1.3% of the sample is taken by the ten largest. Material for sequencing was peripheral blood. The receptors stem from a man at least 80 years old with acute or convalescent COVID-19.

This clone was counted only a few times. Other nucleotide sequences from this sample produce the same CDR3. V usage is TRBV5-1 and J usage is TRBJ1-2, with 9 positions matching TRBD1. The CDR3 loop spans 14 amino acids. Germline values: CDR1 SGHRS, CDR2 YFSETQ. Losses at the gene ends were 3 bases for V and 2 bases for J; bases not matched to a gene: 2. CDR3 bases: TGCGCCAGCAGCTCGACAGGGGGAAACTATGGCTACACCTTC. Its protein product is CASSSTGGNYGYTF.

The J gene is TRBJ1-1, the V gene TRBV6-6, with 7 bases lining up with TRBD1. The length of the CDR3 is 14 residues. Trimming at V came to 7 bases and at J to 10 bases, leaving 15 bases not matched to a gene. The V gene's germline CDR1 is MNHNY and CDR2 SVGAGI (reference sequence). The CDR3 sequence is CASTDRAVLLVAFF. The CDR3, as DNA: TGTGCCAGCACCGACAGGGCGGTTTTATTAGTAGCTTTCTTT.

The genes are TRBV5-6 and TRBJ2-3; D perhaps matches TRBD2 (5 bases). The germline V and J ends were trimmed by 3 bases and 5 bases, with 13 bases remaining between them. The CDR3 covers 14 residues. The germline gives CDR1 SGHDT, CDR2 YYEEEE. The CDR3 is CASSSSSAGDTQYF. CDR3 in DNA: TGTGCCAGCAGCTCTAGTAGCGCGGGAGATACGCAGTATTTT.

V is TRBV28 and J is TRBJ2-7; weak D call: TRBD1 (5 bases). Germline CDR1 reads MDHEN; CDR2 reads SYDVKM. CDR3 length: 14 amino acids. V was trimmed by 3 bases and J by 0 bases, leaving 9 bases between them. CDR3 region: CASSLAGPSYEQYF. The CDR3 nucleotides are TGTGCCAGCAGTTTGGCAGGGCCCTCCTACGAGCAGTACTTC. Full variable domain (outside the CDR3, taken from reference TRBV28 and TRBJ2-7): DVKVTQSSRYLVKRTGEKVFLECVQDMDHENMFWYRQDPGLGLRLIYFSYDVKMKEKGDIPEGYSVSREKKERFSLILESASTNQTSMYLCASSLAGPSYEQYFGPGTRLTVT.

This clone was detected once. V is TRBV19 and J is TRBJ1-5; the D gene is possibly TRBD1 (6 bases). V shed 10 bases and J shed 4 bases, with 17 bases lying between them. The germline V gene has CDR1 LNHDA and CDR2 SQIVND (reference sequence). The CDR3 extends over 14 amino acids. CDR3 sequence: CAIGGGVENQPQHF. In DNA, the CDR3 is TGTGCCATAGGGGGGGGAGTGGAGAATCAGCCCCAGCATTTT.

The chain is built from TRBV10-2 and TRBJ1-4; the match to TRBD1 covers 7 bases. Trimming took 2 bases from V and 8 from J; bases not matched to a gene: 11. CDR1 WSHSY and CDR2 SAAADI come from the germline V gene. The CDR3 length is 16 residues. CDR3 nucleotides: TGCGCCAGCAGTGAGGTGGGGGATCCGACAGGGGAAAAACTGTTTTTT. It codes for CASSEVGDPTGEKLFF.

The rearrangement uses TRBV9 and TRBJ2-7; 7 positions agree with TRBD1. There are 15 residues in the CDR3. V shed 0 bases and J 3 bases; nucleotides not matched to a gene: 6. CDR1 and CDR2 (germline): SGDLS, YYNGEE. The CDR3 DNA reads TGTGCCAGCAGCGTAGGACAGGGCCCAAACTACGAGCAGTACTTC. As protein: CASSVGQGPNYEQYF.

The V and J genes are TRBV6-6 and TRBJ1-6, with 7 nucleotides matching TRBD1. CDR1 MNHNY and CDR2 SVGAGI come from the germline V gene (reference sequence). The junction had 6 bases not matched to a gene; V was cut back by 5 bases and J by 5 bases. This CDR3 has 15 residues. This CDR3 is CASSVGQKNNSPLHF. The CDR3, as DNA: TGTGCCAGCAGTGTGGGACAGAAGAATAATTCACCCCTCCACTTT.

This sequence joins TRBV9 and TRBJ2-2; D possibly corresponds to TRBD1 (5 bases). From germline, CDR1 is SGDLS and CDR2 YYNGEE. Trimming cost V 0 bases and J 2 bases, with 8 bases left between them. The CDR3 is 15 residues long. As DNA, the CDR3 is TGTGCCAGCAGCGTAGAGGGGCGAAACACCGGGGAGCTGTTTTTT. It codes for CASSVEGRNTGELFF.

Here the CDR3 DNA reads TGTGCCAGTAGTATTGTGGAGGGGGAGACCCAGTACTTC. Translating gives CASSIVEGETQYF. The gene calls are TRBV19 and TRBJ2-5, with a tentative D call TRBD2 (6 bases). Germline CDR1 LNHDA, CDR2 SQIVND (reference sequence). V was trimmed by 3 bases and J by 5 bases, leaving 10 bases between them. The CDR3 totals 13 residues.

The gene calls are TRBV7-2 and TRBJ1-5, with D maybe TRBD1 (6 bases). The CDR3 contains 15 residues. CDR1 is SGHTA, CDR2 FQGNSA, per germline. V gave up 3 bases and J gave up 0 bases, with 9 bases separating them. Here the CDR3 reads CASSFGTLSNQPQHF. The CDR3, as DNA: TGTGCCAGCAGCTTTGGGACACTTAGCAATCAGCCCCAGCATTTT.

The chain uses TRBV7-2 and TRBJ2-5; D is unresolved. The germline CDR1 and CDR2 sequences are SGHTA and FQGNSA. V was clipped by 3 bases and J by 5 bases, with 7 bases between them. CDR3 length: 12 residues. The CDR3 sequence is CASSFARETQYF. CDR3 nucleotides: TGTGCCAGCAGCTTCGCGCGGGAGACCCAGTACTTC.

The chain carries TRBV14 and TRBJ2-1, with D perhaps TRBD2 (6 bases). The CDR3 contains 17 residues. Looked up from germline, CDR1 is SGHDN and CDR2 is FVKESK. V was pared by 4 bases and J by 1 base, with 17 bases between. The CDR3 coding sequence is TGTGCCAGCAGCCCCCCAGACAGCGGGTTATCCTACAATGAGCAGTTCTTC. It is translated as CASSPPDSGLSYNEQFF.

The genes are TRBV3-1 (or the pseudogene TRBV3-2) and TRBJ1-1; 7 nucleotides align to TRBD1. After removal of 5 bases from V and 0 bases from J, the junction contained 12 bases not matched to a gene. Germline CDR1 LGHDT, CDR2 YNNKEL (reference sequence). The CDR3 has 17 residues. The CDR3 region has the DNA TGTGCCAGCAGCGTCCGGACAGGAGATTTCATGAACACTGAAGCTTTCTTT. Its translation is CASSVRTGDFMNTEAFF.

The gene calls are TRBV4-2 and TRBJ1-6, with D possibly matching TRBD1 (5 bases). Germline V gene lookup returns CDR1 LGHNA and CDR2 YNFKEQ. CDR3 length equals 13 residues. Trimming removed 1 base at V and 8 bases at J, with 6 bases between. CDR3: CASSQGGDSPLHF. The CDR3 region has the DNA TGTGCCAGCAGCCAAGGGGGGGATTCACCCCTCCACTTT.

The chain employs TRBV24-1 and TRBJ1-1, with TRBD1 identical over 12 bases. This CDR3 is 12 amino acids long. The germline CDR1 and CDR2 sequences are KGHDR and SFDVKD. V trimming: 9 bases; J trimming: 10 bases; junction bases outside the gene matches: 5. The chain's CDR3 is CATGTGGWGAFF. CDR3 DNA: TGTGCCACCGGGACAGGGGGCTGGGGAGCTTTCTTT.

This clone was seen just once. The J gene is TRBJ2-6, the V gene TRBV27; TRBD1 matches 9 bases. The CDR3 extends over 17 amino acids. Germline V gene data show CDR1 as MNHEY and CDR2 as SMNVEV (reference sequence). DNA of the CDR3: TGTGCGACCAAGCTTTTGGACAGGGGCTCTGGGGCCAACGTCCTGACTTTC. Protein product: CATKLLDRGSGANVLTF. The variable domain in full, with the rest retrieved from reference TRBV27 and TRBJ2-6, is EAQVTQNPRYLITVTGKKLTVTCSQNMNHEYMSWYRQDPGLGLRQIYYSMNVEVTDKGDVPEGYKVSRKEKRNFPLILESPSPNQTSLYFCATKLLDRGSGANVLTFGAGSRLTVL.

The chain recombines TRBV4-1 with TRBJ1-4; TRBD1 might be the D (6 bases). The V gene's germline CDR1 is MGHRA and CDR2 YSYEKL. There are 14 residues in the CDR3. V shed 2 bases and J shed 5 bases, with 9 bases lying between them. Written as DNA, the CDR3 is TGCGCCAGCAGCCAAAGGGACACCAATGAAAAACTGTTTTTT. Its translation: CASSQRDTNEKLFF.

The J gene is TRBJ2-3, the V gene TRBV19, with 10 nucleotides matching TRBD2. With 1 base clipped from V and 0 bases from J, the junction kept 10 bases outside the gene matches. CDR3 length: 19 residues. CDR1 is LNHDA and CDR2 is SQIVND in the germline V gene (reference sequence). The CDR3 nucleotides read TGTGCCAGTAGTATAGTTGGCCTAGCGGGAGCTTCTAGCACAGATACGCAGTATTTT. This sequence encodes CASSIVGLAGASSTDTQYF.

This chain connects TRBV5-5 to TRBJ2-2, with D possibly matching TRBD1 (10 bases). V lost 4 bases and J 4 bases, leaving 26 bases between the germline ends. CDR3 length equals 19 residues. Germline V gene data show CDR1 as SGHKS and CDR2 as YYEKEE (reference sequence). This CDR3 is CASSGGQGWPSGTTGELFF. In DNA form, the CDR3 reads TGTGCCAGCAGCGGGGGACAGGGGTGGCCTAGCGGGACCACCGGGGAGCTGTTTTTT.

The rearrangement joins TRBV6-2 or TRBV6-3 to TRBJ1-4; maybe TRBD1 (6 bases). The V end was cut by 2 bases, the J end by 11 bases, with 12 bases between. Germline values: CDR1 MNHEY, CDR2 SVGEGT. The CDR3 length is 13 residues. CDR3 bases: TGTGCCAGCAGTTACGCGGACACAGGGAAACTGTTTTTT. Residues: CASSYADTGKLFF.

The rearrangement links TRBV28 to TRBJ2-3; D unresolved. V lost 8 bases and J 0 bases, leaving 12 bases between the germline ends. Germline V gives CDR1 MDHEN, CDR2 SYDVKM. This CDR3 is built from 14 residues. CDR3 loop: CASRMEYSTDTQYF. CDR3 bases: TGTGCCAGCCGAATGGAGTACAGCACAGATACGCAGTATTTT.

The rearrangement joins TRBV20-1 to TRBJ2-7; 10 bases are shared with TRBD2. The germline V gene encodes CDR1 DFQATT and CDR2 SNEGSKA (reference sequence). The CDR3 loop spans 14 amino acids. J gave up 3 bases and V 3 bases, and 5 bases lay outside the gene matches. The CDR3 region has the DNA TGCAGTGCTAGTGCCGGGACTAGCGTCTACGAGCAGTACTTC. It specifies CSASAGTSVYEQYF.